The 13 T cell receptor beta chains below were found in one sample sequenced in a study of cytomegalovirus exposure and HLA in healthy donors. The PCR used 60 Vbeta and 13 Jbeta primers. The protocol was immunoSEQ multiplex PCR, while the TCRdb copy is restricted to in-frame clones and leaves out a portion. The sample carries about 160,000 clones, 77% recorded once. The specimen was PBMCs. These receptors were taken from a woman in her 30s in good health and CMV-seronegative.

This clone came up a few times. The CDR3 DNA reads TGTGCCAGCGGACGGACGGGAGGGTATCAGCCCCAGCATTTT. Amino acid sequence: CASGRTGGYQPQHF. The gene calls are TRBV7-8 and TRBJ1-5; D is ambiguous. V dropped 8 bases and J dropped 5 bases, with 16 bases sitting between them. Germline CDR1 SGHVS, CDR2 FQNEAQ. This CDR3 spans 14 amino acids.

The sample holds a few counts of this clone. Germline and junction disagree at one end, which may indicate a read error. The CDR3, as DNA: TGTGCCAGCTCACGGACAGGGGAGCATGGCTACACCTTC. This translates into CASSRTGEHGYTF. The chain employs TRBV5-1 and TRBJ1-2, with 9 bases fitting TRBD1. Germline CDR1 is SGHRS and CDR2 is YFSETQ. This CDR3 region has 13 residues.

CDR3 protein: CASSLEGSRVNTIYF. For the CDR3, the DNA is TGTGCCAGCAGCTTAGAGGGGTCGCGTGTAAACACCATATATTTT. The J gene is TRBJ1-3, the V gene TRBV7-9; possibly TRBD1 for D (5 bases). Germline assignment: CDR1 SEHNR and CDR2 FQNEAQ (reference sequence). The CDR3 sequence is 15 residues long. Trimming pared 1 base from V and 6 bases from J, leaving 13 bases between.

The V gene is TRBV2, the J gene TRBJ1-6; 7 positions match TRBD1. The CDR3 runs to 15 residues. V trimming: 4 bases; J trimming: 10 bases; junction bases outside the gene matches: 10. Germline CDR1 reads SNHLY; CDR2 reads FYNNEI. In nucleotides, the CDR3 is TGTGCCAGCAGTGTATCAGGGGGAAAAAACTCACCCCTCCACTTT. Translated, it gives CASSVSGGKNSPLHF.

This chain links TRBV7-3 with TRBJ1-2; TRBD1 matches at 7 bases. V dropped 5 bases and J dropped 4; count of bases not matched to a gene: 4. Per germline, CDR1 SGHTA and CDR2 FQGTGA. The CDR3 spans 13 residues. The CDR3 DNA is TGTGCCAGCAGCGGGGCAGGGGGCTATGGCTACACCTTC. Translating it yields CASSGAGGYGYTF.

V and J are TRBV2 and TRBJ2-1, with 11 bases identical to TRBD2. Germline lookup yields CDR1 SNHLY and CDR2 FYNNEI. J lost 10 bases, V lost 5 bases, and 10 bases had no gene match. The CDR3 runs to 15 residues. As DNA, the CDR3 is TGTGCCAGCAGTCCTACTAGCGGGGGCGCTTCCGAGCAGTTCTTC. Translated, it gives CASSPTSGGASEQFF. Full variable domain (missing parts from reference TRBV2 and TRBJ2-1): EPEVTQTPSHQVTQMGQEVILRCVPISNHLYFYWYRQILGQKVEFLVSFYNNEISEKSEIFDDQFSVERPDGSNFTLKIRSTKLEDSAMYFCASSPTSGGASEQFFGPGTRLTVL.

The gene calls are TRBV7-9 and TRBJ2-2, with TRBD1 as a possible D gene (5 bases). CDR1 and CDR2 from the germline V gene are SEHNR and FQNEAQ (reference sequence). The V end lost 5 bases, the J end lost 1 base, and 8 bases lay between the germline ends. CDR3 length equals 14 residues. This chain's CDR3 is CASSQRGNTGELFF. The CDR3 DNA follows: TGTGCCAGCAGCCAAAGGGGGAACACCGGGGAGCTGTTTTTT.

The chain recombines TRBV4-1 with TRBJ2-4, with D possibly TRBD2 on 5 matching bases. The CDR3 is 14 amino acids. V gave up 0 bases and J gave up 5 bases, with 8 bases separating them. Germline-derived CDR1 and CDR2 are MGHRA and YSYEKL. As DNA, the CDR3 is TGCGCCAGCAGCCAAGAAGCGGCCGAAAACATTCAGTACTTC. Amino acid sequence: CASSQEAAENIQYF.

This sequence joins TRBV11-2 and TRBJ2-5; 8 nucleotides agree with TRBD2. Germline CDR1 reads SGHAT; CDR2 reads FQNNGV. CDR3 length: 15 residues. J was trimmed by 2 bases and V by 1 base; bases with no gene match: 3. The CDR3 loop is CASSLGTSHQETQYF. DNA for the CDR3: TGTGCCAGCAGCTTAGGGACTAGCCATCAAGAGACCCAGTACTTC.

The chain uses TRBV11-3 and TRBJ2-1; D is unclear. CDR1 is SGHNT, CDR2 YENEEA, per germline. The ends were cut back, 1 base at V and 4 bases at J, with 11 bases in the middle. The CDR3 spans 15 residues. The CDR3 here is CASSLGPALYNEQFF. In DNA form, the CDR3 reads TGTGCCAGCAGCTTAGGTCCCGCCCTATACAATGAGCAGTTCTTC.

The V call is TRBV4-1, the J call TRBJ1-1; TRBD1 might be the D (6 bases). Germline CDR1 is MGHRA and CDR2 is YSYEKL. CDR3 size: 14 residues. Trimming cost V 6 bases and J 1 base, with 12 bases left between them. CDR3: CASRPQGPNTEAFF. The CDR3 nucleotides are TGCGCCAGCAGACCACAGGGACCGAACACTGAAGCTTTCTTT.

This chain uses TRBV11-2 with TRBJ2-7; D ambiguous. The germline V gene encodes CDR1 SGHAT and CDR2 FQNNGV. CDR3 length: 12 amino acids. The germline V and J ends were trimmed by 4 bases and 1 base, with 5 bases remaining between them. CDR3 in amino acids: CASSYMSYEQYF. CDR3 sequence (DNA): TGTGCCAGCAGCTATATGTCCTACGAGCAGTACTTC.

The V gene is TRBV12-5, the J gene TRBJ2-5; TRBD2 agrees at 14 bases. The CDR3 has 15 amino acids. V lost 3 bases to trimming and J lost 9 bases; unmatched junction nucleotides: 6. Germline V gives CDR1 LGHNT, CDR2 FRNRAP. The CDR3 coding sequence is TGTGCTAGTGGTTTTGGACTAGCGGGGGGAGGGGCCCAGTACTTC. Its protein product is CASGFGLAGGGAQYF.